The 2 T cell receptor beta chains reported below all come from one sample, sequenced in a study of shared clonotypes between healthy human individuals. The naive CD8 population came from CD45RO-negative cells selected for CCR7, without terminally differentiated effector memory CD45RA+ cells. Profiling relied on immunoSEQ multiplex PCR, and the TCRdb table lists in-frame clones only, not all of them. In the table there are about 2.1 million clones, roughly 95% of which are singletons. Sequences were obtained from naive CD8+ T cells from PBMCs. All receptors come from a man aged 18 to 35 in good health. Some clones in this sample may be carry-over from other donors' samples.

The V and J genes are TRBV6-1 and TRBJ2-7; 8 bases fit TRBD1. V shed 3 bases and J 3 bases; nucleotides not matched to a gene: 7. Germline CDR1 and CDR2: MNHNS and SASEGT. The CDR3 consists of 15 residues. In nucleotides, the CDR3 is TGTGCCAGCAGTGAGTATCCGGACAGGGACTACGAGCAGTACTTC. This gives the protein CASSEYPDRDYEQYF.

This clone was counted between two and nine times. The CDR3 is CASSKVGVWGTEAFF. The CDR3 DNA sequence: TGTGCCAGCAGCAAGGTGGGGGTGTGGGGCACTGAAGCTTTCTTT. The chain has TRBV21-1 and TRBJ1-1. TRBV21-1 represents a pseudogene. The CDR3 spans 15 residues.